A selection of T cell receptor beta chains follows, all from one sample in a study of radiotherapy plus CTLA-4 blockade in lung cancer. Sequenced by immunoSEQ multiplex PCR; TCRdb stores in-frame clones only, minus some. Of 85,000 to 95,000 clones in the sample, around 84% were seen once. This sample comprised peripheral blood, obtained from a patient treated with radiotherapy plus ipilimumab. The receptors were gathered from a human donor with non-small cell lung cancer that progressed on radiotherapy plus ipilimumab. Each CDR3 is given with its conserved first and last residue.

V gene | CDR3 protein
TRBV27 | CASALTGVNGYTF
TRBV6-6 | CASNLASTDEQHF
TRBV6-5 | CASSRTGGLYGYTF
TRBV6-5 | CASKRLAGDEQYF
TRBV6-6 | CASRLDSYSNQPQHF
TRBV6-1 | CASRPLWGAHTEAFF
TRBV29-1 | CSVEKGQGIYGYTF
TRBV10-3 | CANTRREGYGYTF
TRBV6-1 | CASRYNEQFF
TRBV2 | CASRGTGQGNEQFF